A single sample is the source of the 18 T cell receptor beta chains below, sequenced in a study of regulatory T cells in long-lasting Graves disease. This sample's time point: persistent/refractory GD, antithyroid drugs over 5 years with positive TRAb. From RNA extracted from PBMCs, the TCR library was made. Construction of the TCR beta libraries employed iRepertoire HTBI primers in conjunction with Arm-PCR of CDR3 regions. TCRdb reprocessed the multiplex PCR reads with MiXCR, giving one entry per CDR3 protein. The table records some 340,000 distinct CDR3 sequences, 23% of them present only once. The source was peripheral blood mononuclear cells (PBMCs), collected when the disease was refractory, from a patient treated with antithyroid drugs. The receptor source for this set is a woman between 35 and 50 years old with Graves disease.

This clonotype was picked up a small number of times. This chain connects TRBV27 to TRBJ1-5, with D unresolved. The CDR3 spans 15 residues. V was clipped by 7 bases and J by 3 bases, with 16 bases between them. Germline V gene lookup returns CDR1 MNHEY and CDR2 SMNVEV (reference sequence). The CDR3 is CASKIRRVPNQPQHF. The CDR3 nucleotides are TGTGCCAGCAAAATTCGACGCGTCCCCAATCAGCCCCAGCATTTT.

The J gene is TRBJ1-1, the V gene TRBV15; D not resolved. Trimming removed 0 bases at V and 0 bases at J, with 2 bases between. There are 13 residues in the CDR3. From germline, CDR1 is LNHNV and CDR2 YYDKDF (reference sequence). CDR3 DNA: TGTGCCACCAGCAGAGAAATGAACACTGAAGCTTTCTTT. Encoded protein: CATSREMNTEAFF. The full variable domain, rest sourced from reference TRBV15 and TRBJ1-1, is DAMVIQNPRYQVTQFGKPVTLSCSQTLNHNVMYWYQQKSSQAPKLLFHYYDKDFNNEADTPDNFQSRRPNTSFCFLDIRSPGLGDTAMYLCATSREMNTEAFFGQGTRLTVV.

At least ten counts were recorded for this clonotype. The V call is TRBV28, the J call TRBJ2-2; TRBD2 agrees at 8 bases. Germline V gives CDR1 MDHEN, CDR2 SYDVKM. The CDR3 loop spans 15 amino acids. The J segment lost 6 bases and the V segment lost 5 bases, leaving 8 bases of the junction unmatched. The CDR3 region has the DNA TGTGCCAGCAGTCCCAGGACTAGCCGTGCCGGGGAGCTGTTTTTT. It translates to CASSPRTSRAGELFF.

This clonotype was found a few times. The gene calls are TRBV10-3 and TRBJ2-2; D not resolved. Trimming shortened V by 6 bases and J by 1 base, and 15 bases separated the two germline ends. CDR3 length equals 16 residues. Germline V CDR1 and CDR2: ENHRY, SYGVKD. The chain's CDR3 is CAIRERQAVNTGELFF. Written as DNA, the CDR3 is TGTGCCATCAGGGAGAGGCAGGCTGTGAACACCGGGGAGCTGTTTTTT.

J is TRBJ2-1 and V is TRBV5-6; possible D gene TRBD2, 6 bases. Trimming removed 3 bases at V and 2 bases at J, with 15 bases between. This CDR3 is 16 amino acids long. CDR1 is SGHDT, CDR2 YYEEEE, per germline. Here the CDR3 DNA reads TGTGCCAGCAGCTGGGGGATGCGGGAAGCCTACAATGAGCAGTTCTTC. It encodes CASSWGMREAYNEQFF.

This clonotype showed up just a few times. This chain uses TRBV5-6 with TRBJ1-5; TRBD1 agrees at 7 bases. The junction had 3 bases not matched to a gene; V was cut back by 0 bases and J by 6 bases. Germline V lookup: CDR1 SGHDT, CDR2 YYEEEE. The CDR3 length is 14 residues. CDR3 DNA sequence: TGTGCCAGCAGCTTGGCGACAGGGAGTCAGCCCCAGCATTTT. It translates to CASSLATGSQPQHF.

This chain links TRBV28 with TRBJ1-2, with TRBD1 matching 7 bases. J gave up 7 bases and V 2 bases, and 1 base lay outside the gene matches. Germline CDR1 MDHEN, CDR2 SYDVKM. The CDR3 has 12 amino acids. The CDR3 bases are TGTGCCAGCAGTTTAGCAGGGGGTGGCTACACCTTC. It is translated as CASSLAGGGYTF.

This chain uses TRBV28 with TRBJ2-7; TRBD2 agrees at 14 bases. CDR1 and CDR2 from the germline V gene are MDHEN and SYDVKM. The CDR3 runs to 20 residues. The trim removed 3 bases at V and 2 bases at J, leaving 15 bases unmatched. The CDR3 reads CASSFAGGGGLAGGTYEQYF. Written as DNA, the CDR3 is TGTGCCAGCAGTTTCGCAGGGGGCGGAGGACTAGCGGGAGGTACCTACGAGCAGTACTTC.

The J gene is TRBJ2-7, the V gene TRBV4-1, with 8 nucleotides matching TRBD2. Germline V gene lookup returns CDR1 MGHRA and CDR2 YSYEKL. This CDR3 is built from 16 residues. With 5 bases clipped from V and 4 bases from J, the junction kept 13 bases outside the gene matches. The CDR3 DNA is TGCGCCAGCAGCACCCCGCCAAGCGGGAGAGGGTACGAGCAGTACTTC. Residues: CASSTPPSGRGYEQYF.

V gene TRBV4-2 combines with J gene TRBJ2-3; a possible D gene is TRBD2 (6 bases). Trimming took off 0 bases at V and 2 bases at J, with 12 bases between the two ends. This CDR3 has 16 residues. Per the germline V gene, CDR1 is LGHNA and CDR2 is YNFKEQ. The CDR3 DNA follows: TGTGCCAGCAGCCAAGAAGAGCGGGCCCTCACAGATACGCAGTATTTT. This encodes CASSQEERALTDTQYF.

This clonotype was seen a few times. The V call is TRBV15, the J call TRBJ2-7; 14 nucleotides align to TRBD2. This CDR3 spans 18 amino acids. Germline V CDR1 and CDR2: LNHNV, YYDKDF (reference sequence). V lost 1 base and J lost 4; bases outside the gene matches: 9. This chain's CDR3 is CATSRGGGGLAGDYEQYF. The CDR3 nucleotides are TGTGCCACCAGCAGAGGAGGAGGGGGACTAGCGGGAGATTACGAGCAGTACTTC.

Remarks on this clonotype: Just one base apart from a much larger clone, this may be a read error. The chain links TRBV2 to TRBJ2-2, with D hard to call. This CDR3 region has 15 residues. V gave up 4 bases and J gave up 6 bases, with 15 bases separating them. From germline, CDR1 is SNHLY and CDR2 FYNNEI. CDR3 coding DNA: TGTGCCAGCAGTGGAGCGCTTTTTAAGGCCGGGGAGCTGTTTTTT. Translation gives CASSGALFKAGELFF. Drawing the rest from reference TRBV2 and TRBJ2-2, the complete variable domain is EPEVTQTPSHQVTQMGQEVILRCVPISNHLYFYWYRQILGQKVEFLVSFYNNEISEKSEIFDDQFSVERPDGSNFTLKIRSTKLEDSAMYFCASSGALFKAGELFFGEGSRLTVL.

This chain joins TRBV5-1 and TRBJ1-5; D is perhaps TRBD1 (5 bases). This CDR3 has 14 amino acids. Germline assignment: CDR1 SGHRS and CDR2 YFSETQ. V gave up 0 bases and J gave up 5 bases, with 9 bases separating them. DNA of the CDR3: TGCGCCAGCAGCTTGGGGATAGGGGATCAGCCCCAGCATTTT. It codes for CASSLGIGDQPQHF.

The chain uses TRBV28 and TRBJ1-4, with a tentative D call TRBD1 (6 bases). Per germline, CDR1 MDHEN and CDR2 SYDVKM. Trimming shortened V by 6 bases and J by 8 bases, and 19 bases separated the two germline ends. The CDR3 is 15 amino acids. CDR3 nucleotide sequence: TGTGCCAGCAGCCTGGGGGGGGGGCGGAAGGAAAAACTGTTTTTT. Amino acids: CASSLGGGRKEKLFF.

This clonotype was seen repeatedly, ten times or more. The V gene is TRBV27, the J gene TRBJ2-7, with D hard to call. Germline values: CDR1 MNHEY, CDR2 SMNVEV (reference sequence). The V and J ends lost 0 bases and 0 bases respectively, with 9 bases between them. The CDR3 totals 15 residues. In nucleotides, the CDR3 is TGTGCCAGCAGTTTATCTGGTGGGATCTCCTACGAGCAGTACTTC. The encoded protein is CASSLSGGISYEQYF.

The CDR3 is CASSLNRGQNYGYTF. CDR3 sequence (DNA): TGTGCCAGCAGTTTGAACAGGGGGCAGAACTATGGCTACACCTTC. The rearrangement uses TRBV28 and TRBJ1-2, with TRBD1 identical over 9 bases. Germline assignment: CDR1 MDHEN and CDR2 SYDVKM. This CDR3 contains 15 residues. V lost 3 bases and J lost 2; bases outside the gene matches: 4.

Ten or more counts support this clonotype. This chain links TRBV10-1 with TRBJ1-2, with TRBD1 matching 7 bases. The germline CDR1 and CDR2 sequences are WNHNN and SYGVQD (reference sequence). The CDR3 has 13 residues. The trim removed 6 bases at V and 5 bases at J, leaving 6 bases unmatched. CDR3 sequence: CASRRTGTYGYTF. CDR3 DNA sequence: TGCGCCAGCAGGAGGACAGGCACTTATGGCTACACCTTC.

This clonotype has more than one count but fewer than ten. The chain couples TRBV30 to TRBJ1-1; TRBD1 is a possible D gene (6 bases). This CDR3 is 14 amino acids long. Per the germline V gene, CDR1 is GTSNPN and CDR2 is SVGIG (reference sequence). V dropped 0 bases and J dropped 6 bases, with 14 bases sitting between them. The CDR3 DNA sequence: TGTGCCTGGAGTGTACTACAGGGAAACCCTGAAGCTTTCTTT. The encoded protein is CAWSVLQGNPEAFF.